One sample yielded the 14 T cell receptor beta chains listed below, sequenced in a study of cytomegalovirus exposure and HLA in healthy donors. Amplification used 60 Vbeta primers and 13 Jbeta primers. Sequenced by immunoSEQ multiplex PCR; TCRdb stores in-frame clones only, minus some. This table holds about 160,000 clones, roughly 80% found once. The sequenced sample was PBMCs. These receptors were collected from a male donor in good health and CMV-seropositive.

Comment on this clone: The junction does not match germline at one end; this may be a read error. The CDR3 protein is CSSRPSGRVRDNEQFF. The CDR3 bases are TGTTCCAGCAGGCCTAGCGGGAGGGTTAGAGACAATGAGCAGTTCTTC. J is TRBJ2-1 and V is TRBV7-9, with TRBD2 matching 12 bases. The CDR3 contains 16 residues. Germline CDR1 is SEHNR and CDR2 is FQNEAQ (reference sequence).

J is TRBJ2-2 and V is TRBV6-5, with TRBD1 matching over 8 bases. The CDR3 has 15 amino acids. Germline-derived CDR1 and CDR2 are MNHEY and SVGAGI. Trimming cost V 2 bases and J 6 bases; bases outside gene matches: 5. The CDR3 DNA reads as TGTGCCAGCAGTTACGCCAGGGGGCGATCCGGGGAGCTGTTTTTT. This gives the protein CASSYARGRSGELFF.

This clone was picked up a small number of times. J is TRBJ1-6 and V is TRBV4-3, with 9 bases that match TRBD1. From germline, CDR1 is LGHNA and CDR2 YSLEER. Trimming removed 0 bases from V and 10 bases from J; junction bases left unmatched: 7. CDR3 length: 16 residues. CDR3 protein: CASSQELGTGRSPLHF. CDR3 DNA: TGCGCCAGCAGCCAAGAATTGGGGACAGGGCGGTCACCCCTCCACTTT.

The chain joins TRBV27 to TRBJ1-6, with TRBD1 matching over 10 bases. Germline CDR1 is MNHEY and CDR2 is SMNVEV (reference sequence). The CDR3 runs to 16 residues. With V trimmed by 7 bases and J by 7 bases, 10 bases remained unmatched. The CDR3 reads CASTLLTTGGNSPLHF. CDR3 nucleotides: TGTGCCAGCACCCTACTAACGACAGGGGGCAATTCACCCCTCCACTTT.

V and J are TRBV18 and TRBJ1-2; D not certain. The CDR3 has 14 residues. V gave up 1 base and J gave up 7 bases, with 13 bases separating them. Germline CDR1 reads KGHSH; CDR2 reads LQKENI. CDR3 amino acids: CASSPRIEFGGYTF. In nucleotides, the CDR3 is TGTGCCAGCTCACCACGAATTGAGTTCGGTGGCTACACCTTC.

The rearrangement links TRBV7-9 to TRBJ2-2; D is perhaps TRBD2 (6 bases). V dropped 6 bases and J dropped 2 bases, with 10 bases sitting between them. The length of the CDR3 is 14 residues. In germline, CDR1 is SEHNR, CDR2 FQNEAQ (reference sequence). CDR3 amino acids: CASRAGTNTGELFF. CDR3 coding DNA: TGTGCCAGCAGGGCCGGGACTAACACCGGGGAGCTGTTTTTT.

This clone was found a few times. CDR3 protein: CASSSGVTNEKLFF. CDR3 in DNA: TGTGCCAGCAGCTCCGGGGTAACTAATGAAAAACTGTTTTTT. V and J are TRBV5-4 and TRBJ1-4; the D is unclear. Germline lookup yields CDR1 SGHNT and CDR2 YYREEE (reference sequence). The CDR3 loop spans 14 amino acids. Between the trimmed V and J ends, which lost 3 bases and 1 base, there was a span of 7 bases.

The CDR3 DNA sequence: TGTGCCAGCAGCTTTGAGACAGGGGTTCGCGAGCAGTACTTC. Protein sequence: CASSFETGVREQYF. The genes are TRBV7-2 and TRBJ2-7; 8 bases are a match to TRBD1. Per the germline V gene, CDR1 is SGHTA and CDR2 is FQGNSA. J gave up 6 bases and V 3 bases, and 7 bases lay outside the gene matches. The CDR3 has 14 amino acids.

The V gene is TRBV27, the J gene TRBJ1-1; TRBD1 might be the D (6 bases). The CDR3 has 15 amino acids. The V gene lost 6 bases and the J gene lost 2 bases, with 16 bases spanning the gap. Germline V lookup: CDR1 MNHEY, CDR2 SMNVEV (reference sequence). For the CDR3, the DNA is TGTGCCAGCAGCCGACCGGGACACACTAACACTGAAGCTTTCTTT. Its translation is CASSRPGHTNTEAFF.

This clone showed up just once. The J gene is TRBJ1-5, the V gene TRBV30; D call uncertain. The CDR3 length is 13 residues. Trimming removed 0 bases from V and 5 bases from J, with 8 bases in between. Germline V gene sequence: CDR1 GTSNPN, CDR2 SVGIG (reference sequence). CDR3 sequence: CAWSVGVYQPQHF. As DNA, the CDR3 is TGTGCCTGGAGTGTGGGAGTCTATCAGCCCCAGCATTTT.

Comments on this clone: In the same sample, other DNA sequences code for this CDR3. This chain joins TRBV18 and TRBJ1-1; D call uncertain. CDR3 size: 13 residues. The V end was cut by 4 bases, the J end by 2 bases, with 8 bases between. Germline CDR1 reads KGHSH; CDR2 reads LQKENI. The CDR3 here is CASSQGGNTEAFF. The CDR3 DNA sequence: TGTGCCAGCTCACAGGGAGGCAACACTGAAGCTTTCTTT. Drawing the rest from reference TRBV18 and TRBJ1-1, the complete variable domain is NAGVMQNPRHLVRRRGQEARLRCSPMKGHSHVYWYRQLPEEGLKFMVYLQKENIIDESGMPKERFSAEFPKEGPSILRIQQVVRGDSAAYFCASSQGGNTEAFFGQGTRLTVV.

Here the CDR3 reads CASSFILQGEQYF. The CDR3 coding sequence is TGTGCCAGCAGCTTCATCCTCCAGGGCGAGCAGTACTTC. This sequence joins TRBV7-9 and TRBJ2-7; D is perhaps TRBD1 (5 bases). Germline lookup yields CDR1 SEHNR and CDR2 FQNEAQ (reference sequence). The CDR3 is made up of 13 amino acids. V dropped 3 bases and J dropped 6 bases, with 12 bases sitting between them.

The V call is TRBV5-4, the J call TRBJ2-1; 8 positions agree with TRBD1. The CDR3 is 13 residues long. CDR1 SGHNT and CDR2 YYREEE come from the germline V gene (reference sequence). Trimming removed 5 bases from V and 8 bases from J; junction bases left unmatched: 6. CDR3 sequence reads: CASRLTGVHEQFF. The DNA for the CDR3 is TGTGCCAGCAGATTGACAGGGGTCCATGAGCAGTTCTTC. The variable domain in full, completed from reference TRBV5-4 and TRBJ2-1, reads ETGVTQSPTHLIKTRGQQVTLRCSSQSGHNTVSWYQQALGQGPQFIFQYYREEENGRGNFPPRFSGLQFPNYSSELNVNALELDDSALYLCASRLTGVHEQFFGPGTRLTVL.

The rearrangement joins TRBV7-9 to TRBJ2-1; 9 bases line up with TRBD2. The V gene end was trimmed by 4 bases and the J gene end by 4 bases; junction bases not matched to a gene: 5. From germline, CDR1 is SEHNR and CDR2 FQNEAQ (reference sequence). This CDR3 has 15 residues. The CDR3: CASSSLAGQYNEQFF. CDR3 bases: TGTGCCAGCAGCTCCCTAGCGGGGCAGTACAATGAGCAGTTCTTC. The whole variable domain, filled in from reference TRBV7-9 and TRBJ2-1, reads DTGVSQNPRHKITKRGQNVTFRCDPISEHNRLYWYRQTLGQGPEFLTYFQNEAQLEKSRLLSDRFSAERPKGSFSTLEIQRTEQGDSAMYLCASSSLAGQYNEQFFGPGTRLTVL.